This TCR beta chain is drawn from a study of PD-L1 blockade in urothelial cancer. Time point denoted: pretreatment peripheral blood. Germline loops: CDR1 LNHDA, CDR2 SQIVND (reference sequence). The CDR3 runs 15 residues. The V end lost 7 bases, the J end lost 1 base, and 13 bases lay between the germline ends. Sequenced by immunoSEQ multiplex PCR; TCRdb stores in-frame clones only, minus some. The data hold tens of thousands of clones, with 79% observed a single time. The chain combines TRBV19 with TRBJ1-4; D is perhaps TRBD1 (5 bases). The sample in question was PBMCs, obtained around atezolizumab (anti-PD-L1) treatment. The origin of this receptor is a man between 65 and 85 years old with urothelial cancer. DNA of the CDR3: TGTGCCAGTACCCCGCGGAGGGGAACTAATGAAAAACTGTTTTTT. Residues: CASTPRRGTNEKLFF. Together with reference TRBV19 and TRBJ1-4, the CDR3 gives the full variable domain: DGGITQSPKYLFRKEGQNVTLSCEQNLNHDAMYWYRQDPGQGLRLIYYSQIVNDFQKGDIAEGYSVSREKKESFPLTVTSAQKNPTAFYLCASTPRRGTNEKLFFGSGTQLSVL.